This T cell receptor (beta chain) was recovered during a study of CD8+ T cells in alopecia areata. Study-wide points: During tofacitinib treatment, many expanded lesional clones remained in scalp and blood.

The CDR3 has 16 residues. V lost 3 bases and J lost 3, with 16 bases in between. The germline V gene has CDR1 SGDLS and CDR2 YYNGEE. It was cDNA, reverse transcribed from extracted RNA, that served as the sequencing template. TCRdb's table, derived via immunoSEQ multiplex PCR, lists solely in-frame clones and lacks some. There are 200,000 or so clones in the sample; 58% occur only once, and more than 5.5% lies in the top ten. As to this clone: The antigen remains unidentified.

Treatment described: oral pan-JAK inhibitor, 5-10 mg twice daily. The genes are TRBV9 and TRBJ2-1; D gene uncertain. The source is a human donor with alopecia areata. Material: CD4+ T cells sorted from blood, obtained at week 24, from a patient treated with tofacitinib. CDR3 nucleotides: TGTGCCAGCAGCGCCACGACCGGCGACCTCTACAATGAGCAGTTCTTC. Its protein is CASSATTGDLYNEQFF.